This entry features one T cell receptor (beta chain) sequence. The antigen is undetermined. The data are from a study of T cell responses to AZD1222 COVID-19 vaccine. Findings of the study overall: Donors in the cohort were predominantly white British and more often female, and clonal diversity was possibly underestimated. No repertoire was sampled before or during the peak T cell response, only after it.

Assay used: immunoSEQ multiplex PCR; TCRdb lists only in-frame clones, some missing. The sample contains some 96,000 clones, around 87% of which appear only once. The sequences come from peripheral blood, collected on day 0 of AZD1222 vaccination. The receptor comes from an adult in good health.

In DNA, the CDR3 is TGCAGCGTTGAGCAGGGCCAGTATGGCTACACCTTC. This sequence encodes CSVEQGQYGYTF. This rearrangement joins TRBV29-1 to TRBJ1-2; the D gene is possibly TRBD1 (5 bases). Germline assignment: CDR1 SQVTM and CDR2 ANQGSEA. This CDR3 is built from 12 residues. Trimming pared 3 bases from V and 5 bases from J, leaving 10 bases between.